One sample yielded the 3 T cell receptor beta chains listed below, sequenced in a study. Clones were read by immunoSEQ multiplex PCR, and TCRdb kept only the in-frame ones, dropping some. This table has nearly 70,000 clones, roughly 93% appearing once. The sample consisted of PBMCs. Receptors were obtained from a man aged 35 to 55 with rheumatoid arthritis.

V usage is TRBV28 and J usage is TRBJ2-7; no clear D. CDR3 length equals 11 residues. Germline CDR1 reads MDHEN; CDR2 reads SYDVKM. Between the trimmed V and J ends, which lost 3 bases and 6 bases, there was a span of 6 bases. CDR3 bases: TGTGCCAGCAGTTTGACCGCCGAGCAGTACTTC. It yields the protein CASSLTAEQYF.

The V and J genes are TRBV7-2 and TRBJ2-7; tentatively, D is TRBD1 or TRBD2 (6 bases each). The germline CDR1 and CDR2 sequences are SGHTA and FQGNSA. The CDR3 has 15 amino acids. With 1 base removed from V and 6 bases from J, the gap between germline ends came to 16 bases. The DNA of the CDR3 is TGTGCCAGCAGCTTAGTGGGGGCGGGGCGAGGCGAGCAGTACTTC. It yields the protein CASSLVGAGRGEQYF.

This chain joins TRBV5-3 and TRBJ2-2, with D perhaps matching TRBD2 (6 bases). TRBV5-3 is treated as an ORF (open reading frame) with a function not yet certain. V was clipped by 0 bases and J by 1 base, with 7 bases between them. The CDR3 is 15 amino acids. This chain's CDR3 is CARSLDSGNTGELFF. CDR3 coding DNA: TGTGCCAGAAGCTTGGATAGCGGGAACACCGGGGAGCTGTTTTTT.